These 9 T cell receptor beta chains share one sample of origin, sequenced in a study of blood T cell repertoires in COVID-19. Clones were sequenced by immunoSEQ multiplex PCR, and TCRdb holds only the in-frame ones, with some missing. The table shows over 200,000 clones, with almost 90% occurring only once. The sequencing sample was made of peripheral blood. Every receptor here comes from a man between 18 and 29 years old with active or convalescent COVID-19.

This clone was found once. The chain is built from TRBV3-1 (or the pseudogene TRBV3-2) and TRBJ1-2, with D perhaps TRBD1 (5 bases). Germline CDR1 LGHDT, CDR2 YNNKEL (reference sequence). The CDR3 has 13 amino acids. The germline V and J ends were trimmed by 4 bases and 10 bases, with 16 bases remaining between them. In DNA form, the CDR3 reads TGTGCCAGCAGCCGCGGGGACGGAGCCGCCTACACCTTC. Its translation is CASSRGDGAAYTF.

This clone was found a few times. The V gene is TRBV19, the J gene TRBJ2-7; TRBD1 aligns across 10 bases. Germline V gives CDR1 LNHDA, CDR2 SQIVND (reference sequence). The CDR3 is 15 amino acids. After removal of 6 bases from V and 0 bases from J, the junction contained 5 bases not matched to a gene. Here the CDR3 reads CASRGGTGVSYEQYF. The CDR3 region has the DNA TGTGCCAGTAGGGGAGGGACAGGGGTCTCCTACGAGCAGTACTTC.

The rearrangement links TRBV10-3 to TRBJ2-1; TRBD2 aligns across 7 bases. From germline, CDR1 is ENHRY and CDR2 SYGVKD. The CDR3 length is 16 residues. V gave up 2 bases and J gave up 0 bases; unmatched junction bases: 4. CDR3 DNA: TGTGCCATCAGTGAGCTAGCGGCTAGCTCCTACAATGAGCAGTTCTTC. As protein: CAISELAASSYNEQFF.

This chain joins TRBV6-5 and TRBJ1-1, with a weak D call TRBD1 (5 bases). V gave up 8 bases and J gave up 1 base, with 14 bases separating them. This CDR3 region has 14 residues. Germline CDR1 reads MNHEY; CDR2 reads SVGAGI. The CDR3, as DNA: TGTGCCAGCCGGGACTCAGCTTCGAACACTGAAGCTTTCTTT. This translates into CASRDSASNTEAFF.

The chain joins TRBV7-2 to TRBJ1-2; 9 nucleotides align to TRBD1. V shed 1 base and J 5 bases; nucleotides not matched to a gene: 8. The germline gives CDR1 SGHTA, CDR2 FQGNSA. This CDR3 has 16 residues. As DNA, the CDR3 is TGTGCCAGCAGCTTAGGAAGGACAGGGGCGAAGTATGGCTACACCTTC. Translation: CASSLGRTGAKYGYTF. The full variable domain, with the rest looked up from reference TRBV7-2 and TRBJ1-2, is GAGVSQSPSNKVTEKGKDVELRCDPISGHTALYWYRQSLGQGLEFLIYFQGNSAPDKSGLPSDRFSAERTGGSVSTLTIQRTQQEDSAVYLCASSLGRTGAKYGYTFGSGTRLTVV.

V gene TRBV18 combines with J gene TRBJ2-7, with unresolved D. V was cut by 0 bases and J by 3 bases, with 6 bases left in between. The germline V gene encodes CDR1 KGHSH and CDR2 LQKENI. CDR3 size: 13 residues. CDR3 in amino acids: CASSPPNSYEQYF. CDR3 bases: TGTGCCAGCTCACCACCCAACAGCTACGAGCAGTACTTC.

The rearrangement joins TRBV18 to TRBJ2-7; tentative D call: TRBD1 (6 bases). The CDR3 contains 16 residues. V was shortened by 3 bases and J by 6 bases, with 21 bases between the two germline ends. Germline V lookup: CDR1 KGHSH, CDR2 LQKENI. The CDR3 here is CASSPSLVQGLSEQYF. The CDR3 nucleotides are TGTGCCAGCTCACCGTCCTTGGTTCAGGGGCTGTCCGAGCAGTACTTC.

CDR3 protein: CASSWSGYTDTQYF. The CDR3 DNA reads TGTGCCAGCAGTTGGAGCGGCTACACAGATACGCAGTATTTT. This chain links TRBV25-1 with TRBJ2-3, with D possibly matching TRBD2 (5 bases). The CDR3 is made up of 14 amino acids. Germline CDR1 and CDR2: MGHDK and SYGVNS. The ends were cut back, 5 bases at V and 2 bases at J, with 11 bases in the middle.

The rearrangement joins TRBV19 to TRBJ1-2; 7 bases are shared with TRBD1. This CDR3 contains 14 residues. The germline V gene has CDR1 LNHDA and CDR2 SQIVND (reference sequence). The V gene end was trimmed by 8 bases and the J gene end by 2 bases; junction bases not matched to a gene: 8. The CDR3 reads CASSPRTGNYGYTF. In DNA form, the CDR3 reads TGTGCCAGTTCGCCTCGGACAGGAAACTATGGCTACACCTTC.